Listed below are T cell receptor beta chains from one sample, sequenced in a study of sequential checkpoint blockade in melanoma. The method was immunoSEQ multiplex PCR; TCRdb's version includes in-frame clones alone and lacks a portion of them. Here the sample spans about 10,000 clones, 60% to 85% being singletons. The sequenced sample was CD8+ T cells sorted from blood (inferred from file names), obtained from a patient given nivolumab and ipilimumab in sequence. The source is a human donor with melanoma. Each CDR3 is given with its conserved first and last residue. D genes are given only for firm matches. Where a row states a size, it is once, few, many or the class of an expanded clone; other rows omit it.

clone_size	v_call	j_call	d_call	cdr3_nt	cdr3_aa
-	TRBV30	TRBJ1-3	-	TGTGCCTGGAGCGAAACGTCCCAGGGTTGGCTTACTGGAAACACCATATATTTT	CAWSETSQGWLTGNTIYF
-	TRBV4-2	TRBJ2-7	TRBD1	TGTGCCAGCAGCCATAGGGCCCAGGACAGGTCCTACGAGCAGTACTTC	CASSHRAQDRSYEQYF
once	TRBV29-1	TRBJ2-7	-	TGCAGCGTTGAGGCCCCCACAGGGTCTAAGGGATACGAGCAGTACTTC	CSVEAPTGSKGYEQYF
few	TRBV4-1	TRBJ1-5	TRBD1	TGCGCCAGCAGCCAAGACCCCGGACAGGGGGATCAGCCCCAGCATTTT	CASSQDPGQGDQPQHF
medium-sized	TRBV27	TRBJ1-2	-	TGTGCCAGCAGTGTAGGGGGTAACTATGGCTACACCTTC	CASSVGGNYGYTF
-	TRBV7-6	TRBJ1-2	-	TGTGCCAGCAGCTTATTCGCGCGGGACCCCAGGAACTATGGCTACACCTTC	CASSLFARDPRNYGYTF
-	TRBV4-2	TRBJ1-4	-	TGTGCCAGCAGCCAATTTGGGGGGATGGCAGGAACTGAAAAACTGTTTTTT	CASSQFGGMAGTEKLFF
medium-sized	TRBV27	TRBJ1-6	-	TGTGCCAGCAGTTTATACCGGGACAATGGGATTTCACCCCTCCACTTT	CASSLYRDNGISPLHF
few	TRBV5-8	TRBJ2-7	TRBD1	TGTGCCAGCAGCGAAACCCAGGGGGCGAGATCCTACGAGCAGTACTTC	CASSETQGARSYEQYF
-	TRBV29-1	TRBJ1-1	-	TGCAGCGTCGAGCTAACCTGGGAGCGCGCTTTCTTT	CSVELTWERAFF
-	TRBV28	TRBJ2-7	-	TGTGCCAGCAGTTCACAGGGCTTCCATCCATTGTACTTC	CASSSQGFHPLYF
-	TRBV5-5	TRBJ2-7	TRBD1	TGTGCCAGCAGCTTGAAATTCCTCCAGGGGGTTTCGAACTACGAGCAGTACTTC	CASSLKFLQGVSNYEQYF
-	TRBV6-5	TRBJ1-6	TRBD1	TGTGCCAGCAGTTACTCGTGGGACAGATTTCCCCTCCACTTT	CASSYSWDRFPLHF
-	TRBV28	TRBJ1-6	-	TGTGCCAGCAGACCCTTGGAAGGACTCTCAAATTCACCCCTCCACTTT	CASRPLEGLSNSPLHF
-	TRBV4-1	TRBJ1-1	-	TGCGCCAGCAGCCGGACAGAGAACACTGAAGCTTTCTTT	CASSRTENTEAFF
-	TRBV28	TRBJ1-5	-	TGTGCCAGCAGACCCCTGACAGGCAGCAATCAGCCCCAGCATTTT	CASRPLTGSNQPQHF
few	TRBV5-8	TRBJ1-5	-	TGCGCCAGCAGCCAAGATGTATCGGGATTCAATCAGCCCCAGCATTTT	CASSQDVSGFNQPQHF
-	TRBV11-3	TRBJ2-7	TRBD2	TGTGCCAGCAGCTCCCGGACTAGCGGCTACGAGCAGTACTTC	CASSSRTSGYEQYF
few	TRBV19	TRBJ1-5	-	TGTGCCAGTGGGGAAGGGGGTCAGCCCCAGCATTTT	CASGEGGQPQHF
-	TRBV19	TRBJ2-7	TRBD1	TGTGCCAGTACTCCCGGGACAGGGGCCTACGAGCAGTACTTC	CASTPGTGAYEQYF
few	TRBV19	TRBJ1-1	TRBD1	TGTGCCAGCGCAGGAAGGGACAGGGTGAGGAACACTGAAGCTTTCTTT	CASAGRDRVRNTEAFF
-	TRBV19	TRBJ2-6	-	TGTGCCAGTAGACAATCTGGGGCCAACGTCCTGACTTTC	CASRQSGANVLTF
few	TRBV6-4	TRBJ1-6	-	TGTGCCAGCAGTGACGGGGCGGCCGGATCACCCCTCCACTTT	CASSDGAAGSPLHF
-	TRBV6-4	TRBJ1-5	-	TGTGCCAGCAGTTTAGGATCAAAGGGGAATAGCAATCAGCCCCAGCATTTT	CASSLGSKGNSNQPQHF
-	TRBV28	TRBJ1-5	TRBD1	TGTGCCAGCAGTCGGTCCGGGACAGGGGGGAATCAGCCCCAGCATTTT	CASSRSGTGGNQPQHF
-	TRBV5-1	TRBJ2-7	TRBD1	TGCGCCAGCAGCTTCGGACAGGGGGGAGAGCAGTACTTC	CASSFGQGGEQYF
-	TRBV19	TRBJ2-7	-	TGTGCCAGTAGTTCAGGTTTGTCCTACGAGCAGTACTTC	CASSSGLSYEQYF
-	TRBV25-1	TRBJ2-7	TRBD1	TGTGCCAGCAGTGAGGGGGACAGGGAATCGGGCGAGCAGTACTTC	CASSEGDRESGEQYF
-	TRBV30	TRBJ1-2	-	TGTGCCTGGAGTCTCGGAGGGGCTACAGGCTACACCTTC	CAWSLGGATGYTF
-	TRBV11-2	TRBJ2-7	-	TGTGCCAGCAGCTTAGAAGTGACACCTACTTACGAGCAGTACTTC	CASSLEVTPTYEQYF
-	TRBV4-2	TRBJ2-7	TRBD2	TGTGCCAGCAGCCAAGAGGGCGGGGGTGTTTACGAGCAGTACTTC	CASSQEGGGVYEQYF
few	TRBV29-1	TRBJ2-7	-	TGCAGCGTTGGGTCGGGGGATCGCGAGCAGTACTTC	CSVGSGDREQYF
-	TRBV13	TRBJ1-4	TRBD1	TGTGCCAGCAGCCGCAGGGGGCGTCTTGATGAAAAACTGTTTTTT	CASSRRGRLDEKLFF
-	TRBV28	TRBJ2-7	-	TGTGCCAGCAGCCTCCCCAGGGACAATAACTACGAGCAGTACTTC	CASSLPRDNNYEQYF